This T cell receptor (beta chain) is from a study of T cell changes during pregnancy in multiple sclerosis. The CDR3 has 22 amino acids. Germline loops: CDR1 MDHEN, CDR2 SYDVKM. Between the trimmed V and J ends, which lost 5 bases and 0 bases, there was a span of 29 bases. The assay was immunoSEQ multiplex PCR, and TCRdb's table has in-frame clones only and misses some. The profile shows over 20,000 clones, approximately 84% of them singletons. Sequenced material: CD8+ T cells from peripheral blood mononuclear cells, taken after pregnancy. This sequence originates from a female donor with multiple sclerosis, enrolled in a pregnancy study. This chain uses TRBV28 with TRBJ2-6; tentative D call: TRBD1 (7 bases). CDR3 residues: CASSPQNLWAGQSNSGANVLTF. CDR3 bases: TGTGCCAGCAGTCCTCAGAACCTTTGGGCGGGACAGTCGAACTCTGGGGCCAACGTCCTGACTTTC. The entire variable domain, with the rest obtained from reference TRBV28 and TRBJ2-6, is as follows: DVKVTQSSRYLVKRTGEKVFLECVQDMDHENMFWYRQDPGLGLRLIYFSYDVKMKEKGDIPEGYSVSREKKERFSLILESASTNQTSMYLCASSPQNLWAGQSNSGANVLTFGAGSRLTVL.